Below are 27 T cell receptor beta chains sequenced from a single sample in a study of blood T cell repertoires in COVID-19 (dated by TCRdb to 2020 to 2022). Libraries were prepared through the immunoSEQ multiplex PCR assay. The clones in this table, taken by TCRdb from immuneACCESS, are in-frame only. Not every clone is retained; where verified, under half of the shortfall comes from an unresolved V gene, and the cause of the rest is unknown. The sample contains 150,000 to 200,000 clones, 75% to 85% of them found a single time. Together, the top ten hold 17% of the sample. The sample taken for sequencing was PBMCs or T cells enriched from blood (not recorded which). Source of these receptors: a woman aged 45-59 years with acute COVID-19.

This clone was observed at least ten times. The chain recombines TRBV21-1 with TRBJ1-2. TRBV21-1 is labeled a pseudogene. The CDR3 totals 14 residues. The CDR3 is CASSKSVREGGYTF. The CDR3 DNA sequence: TGTGCCAGCAGCAAATCGGTGAGGGAAGGGGGCTACACCTTC.

The chain uses TRBV28 and TRBJ2-7, with a possible D match to TRBD2 (5 bases). V lost 4 bases and J lost 1, with 23 bases in between. Germline lookup yields CDR1 MDHEN and CDR2 SYDVKM. The CDR3 is 18 amino acids. The CDR3 DNA follows: TGTGCCAGCAGTTGCCGAACGGGGATCGGGTCACTTTCCTACGAGCAGTACGTC. It specifies CASSCRTGIGSLSYEQYV.

V and J are TRBV19 and TRBJ2-1; D gene ambiguous. This CDR3 has 14 residues. V lost 6 bases, J lost 4 bases, and 13 bases lay in between. Germline CDR1 and CDR2: LNHDA and SQIVND (reference sequence). Here the CDR3 DNA reads TGTGCCAGTAGAGAGAGGCTTCCATACAATGAGCAGTTCTTC. Encoded protein: CASRERLPYNEQFF.

The rearrangement joins TRBV7-2 to TRBJ2-1; 9 bases are shared with TRBD1. Germline CDR1 and CDR2: SGHTA and FQGNSA. V shed 1 base and J 8 bases; nucleotides not matched to a gene: 6. The CDR3 covers 15 residues. This chain's CDR3 is CASSLGQGVGDEQFF. The DNA of the CDR3 is TGTGCCAGCAGCTTAGGACAGGGGGTCGGCGATGAGCAGTTCTTC.

As concerns this clone: Within the sample, other DNA sequences also encode this same CDR3. Here the CDR3 reads CASSYTVRPYEQYV. The CDR3 DNA sequence: TGTGCCAGCAGTTACACGGTCAGGCCCTACGAGCAGTACGTC. The chain joins TRBV6-2 or TRBV6-3 to TRBJ2-7, with unresolved D. Germline CDR1 is MNHEY and CDR2 is SVGEGT. V gave up 2 bases and J gave up 2 bases, with 10 bases separating them. The CDR3 extends over 14 amino acids.

The V and J genes are TRBV12-3 or TRBV12-4 and TRBJ1-6; D remains unclear. V was shortened by 6 bases and J by 8 bases, with 8 bases between the two germline ends. The CDR3 consists of 12 residues. In DNA, the CDR3 is TGTGCCAGCAGCCGACTTTATTCACCCCTCCACTTT. Its protein is CASSRLYSPLHF.

This chain joins TRBV27 and TRBJ1-5; TRBD1 might be the D (5 bases). Germline lookup yields CDR1 MNHEY and CDR2 SMNVEV (reference sequence). Trimming cost V 2 bases and J 6 bases, with 11 bases left between them. The CDR3 totals 14 residues. The CDR3 is CASSLGQGSQPQHF. The DNA for the CDR3 is TGTGCCAGCAGTTTAGGGCAGGGTAGTCAGCCCCAGCATTTT.

This clone appeared a few times. The rearrangement uses TRBV24-1 and TRBJ2-3; 10 nucleotides align to TRBD1. V was pared by 0 bases and J by 3 bases, with 5 bases of the junction left unmatched. The germline gives CDR1 KGHDR, CDR2 SFDVKD. There are 17 residues in the CDR3. CDR3: CATSDLPRTGGTDTQYF. The CDR3 nucleotides read TGTGCCACCAGTGATTTGCCCCGGACAGGGGGAACAGATACGCAGTATTTT.

Note on this clone: Different DNA sequences within this sample yield the same CDR3. The chain employs TRBV9 and TRBJ2-2; perhaps TRBD2 as D (6 bases). Between the trimmed V and J ends, which lost 3 bases and 5 bases, there was a span of 11 bases. Germline V gives CDR1 SGDLS, CDR2 YYNGEE. The CDR3 consists of 14 residues. The chain's CDR3 is CASSDAGRTGELFF. Written as DNA, the CDR3 is TGTGCCAGCAGCGATGCGGGGCGAACCGGGGAGCTGTTTTTT.

CDR3 residues: CASSLKFGGELFF. CDR3 DNA: TGTGCCAGCAGCTTAAAGTTCGGCGGGGAGCTGTTTTTT. This chain joins TRBV7-9 and TRBJ2-2; D not certain. Between the trimmed V and J ends, which lost 2 bases and 7 bases, there was a span of 8 bases. Germline CDR1 is SEHNR and CDR2 is FQNEAQ (reference sequence). The length of the CDR3 is 13 residues. The variable domain in full, completed from reference TRBV7-9 and TRBJ2-2, reads DTGVSQNPRHKITKRGQNVTFRCDPISEHNRLYWYRQTLGQGPEFLTYFQNEAQLEKSRLLSDRFSAERPKGSFSTLEIQRTEQGDSAMYLCASSLKFGGELFFGEGSRLTVL.

Only one count was recorded for this clone. The rearrangement joins TRBV7-8 to TRBJ2-7, with 8 bases lining up with TRBD1. Trimming removed 3 bases from V and 7 bases from J; junction bases left unmatched: 8. The CDR3 length is 14 residues. Looked up from germline, CDR1 is SGHVS and CDR2 is FQNEAQ. For the CDR3, the DNA is TGTGCCAGCAGCTTGGGAACTACAGGGGGTGAGCAGTACGTC. It codes for CASSLGTTGGEQYV.

This chain connects TRBV24-1 to TRBJ1-1; possible D gene TRBD1, 6 bases. Trimming removed 3 bases from V and 0 bases from J, with 7 bases in between. There are 14 residues in the CDR3. From germline, CDR1 is KGHDR and CDR2 SFDVKD. The DNA for the CDR3 is TGTGCCACCAGTGATGGACAGTTGAACACTGAAGCTTTCTTT. It specifies CATSDGQLNTEAFF.

This chain uses TRBV20-1 with TRBJ1-1; D perhaps matches TRBD1 (5 bases). The V end lost 5 bases, the J end lost 10 bases, and 14 bases lay between the germline ends. The germline V gene encodes CDR1 DFQATT and CDR2 SNEGSKA (reference sequence). CDR3 length: 11 amino acids. CDR3 in amino acids: CSAGAHVRAFF. CDR3 nucleotides: TGCAGTGCTGGGGCCCATGTAAGAGCTTTCTTT.

The chain uses TRBV19 and TRBJ1-1; the D gene is possibly TRBD1 (5 bases). The CDR3 has 14 residues. Deletions cut 5 bases from V and 0 bases from J, with 10 bases between. Per germline, CDR1 LNHDA and CDR2 SQIVND (reference sequence). The CDR3 coding sequence is TGTGCCAGTAGTGCGGCAGGGCTGAACACTGAAGCTTTCTTT. It yields the protein CASSAAGLNTEAFF.

The chain recombines TRBV18 with TRBJ1-2, with D perhaps TRBD1 (6 bases). In germline, CDR1 is KGHSH, CDR2 LQKENI. CDR3 length equals 13 residues. Between the trimmed V and J ends, which lost 0 bases and 9 bases, there was a span of 11 bases. The CDR3 nucleotides read TGTGCCAGCTCACCACCGGAGAGGGGGAGCTACACCTTC. This encodes CASSPPERGSYTF.

The chain employs TRBV2 and TRBJ1-5, with 8 bases that match TRBD1. V was pared by 4 bases and J by 7 bases, with 6 bases of the junction left unmatched. Germline V lookup: CDR1 SNHLY, CDR2 FYNNEI. The CDR3 length is 14 residues. The CDR3 coding sequence is TGTGCCAGCAGTGGACAGGGGACGTGGCAGCCCCAGCATTTT. Amino acid sequence: CASSGQGTWQPQHF. Full variable domain (missing parts from reference TRBV2 and TRBJ1-5): EPEVTQTPSHQVTQMGQEVILRCVPISNHLYFYWYRQILGQKVEFLVSFYNNEISEKSEIFDDQFSVERPDGSNFTLKIRSTKLEDSAMYFCASSGQGTWQPQHFGDGTRLSIL.

This rearrangement joins TRBV6-2 or TRBV6-3 to TRBJ2-1, with D uncertain. CDR3 size: 12 residues. Looked up from germline, CDR1 is MNHEY and CDR2 is SVGEGT. Trimming left V 5 bases short and J 7 bases short, with 9 bases between. For the CDR3, the DNA is TGTGCCAGCAGTCACCCCGGGAATGAGCAGTTCTTC. Protein: CASSHPGNEQFF.

The chain is built from TRBV18 and TRBJ2-2; D is perhaps TRBD2 (6 bases). Per the germline V gene, CDR1 is KGHSH and CDR2 is LQKENI. This CDR3 is 17 amino acids long. Trimming removed 2 bases from V and 0 bases from J, with 13 bases in between. CDR3 loop: CASSPNPPGANTGELFF. The CDR3 DNA reads TGTGCCAGCTCACCAAACCCCCCGGGGGCGAACACCGGGGAGCTGTTTTTT.

The chain combines TRBV10-3 with TRBJ1-1; the match to TRBD1 covers 7 bases. Germline V gene lookup returns CDR1 ENHRY and CDR2 SYGVKD. V was clipped by 4 bases and J by 5 bases; unmatched bases: 13. The length of the CDR3 is 16 residues. CDR3 loop: CAISGSSGQRNTEAFF. The CDR3 coding sequence is TGTGCCATCAGTGGGTCGTCGGGACAGAGGAATACTGAAGCTTTCTTT.

This clone was counted only a few times. V and J are TRBV6-2 or TRBV6-3 and TRBJ1-1; D unclear. V was trimmed by 0 bases and J by 5 bases, leaving 10 bases between them. Germline V CDR1 and CDR2: MNHEY, SVGEGT. This CDR3 region has 14 residues. CDR3 DNA sequence: TGTGCCAGCAGTTACTCGGAGGGAGGTACTGAAGCTTTCTTT. This codes for CASSYSEGGTEAFF.

The chain has TRBV3-1 (or the pseudogene TRBV3-2) and TRBJ1-3; D uncertain. The germline CDR1 and CDR2 sequences are LGHDT and YNNKEL (reference sequence). Trimming shortened V by 6 bases and J by 3 bases, and 15 bases separated the two germline ends. The CDR3 runs to 15 residues. The CDR3 loop is CASSPDRSGGNTIYF. CDR3 nucleotide sequence: TGTGCCAGCAGTCCAGACCGTTCGGGTGGAAACACCATATATTTT.

This sequence joins TRBV14 and TRBJ2-2, with TRBD2 matching 10 bases. This CDR3 is 16 amino acids long. V dropped 2 bases and J dropped 5; count of bases not matched to a gene: 5. From germline, CDR1 is SGHDN and CDR2 FVKESK. DNA for the CDR3: TGTGCCAGCAGCCAACCAGCGGGGGGGCTAACCGGGGAGCTGTTTTTT. Its translation is CASSQPAGGLTGELFF.

The gene calls are TRBV5-1 and TRBJ1-5, with D possibly being TRBD1 (6 bases). Trimming took off 0 bases at V and 0 bases at J, with 7 bases between the two ends. The CDR3 sequence is 15 residues long. From germline, CDR1 is SGHRS and CDR2 YFSETQ. The CDR3 DNA reads as TGCGCCAGCAGCTTGGGGACAGATAGCAATCAGCCCCAGCATTTT. This translates into CASSLGTDSNQPQHF.

This rearrangement joins TRBV9 to TRBJ1-1; D is possibly TRBD1 (5 bases). Germline V gene data show CDR1 as SGDLS and CDR2 as YYNGEE. V was clipped by 6 bases and J by 5 bases, with 17 bases between them. This CDR3 has 14 residues. The CDR3 bases are TGTGCCAGCACCGCCGGGGGGGTGGGAACTGAAGCTTTCTTT. Protein: CASTAGGVGTEAFF.

This clone was picked up a small number of times. The sample holds other DNA sequences that translate to the same CDR3. The genes are TRBV7-2 and TRBJ2-1, with D possibly being TRBD1 (6 bases). With 5 bases removed from V and 3 bases from J, the gap between germline ends came to 17 bases. The CDR3 is 16 residues long. Germline-derived CDR1 and CDR2 are SGHTA and FQGNSA. The CDR3 loop reads CASSPRAGTIYNEQFF. CDR3 DNA: TGTGCCAGCAGCCCACGGGCCGGGACAATCTACAATGAGCAGTTCTTC.

The V gene is TRBV2, the J gene TRBJ1-3; D possibly corresponds to TRBD1 (6 bases). CDR1 is SNHLY, CDR2 FYNNEI, per germline. V was clipped by 2 bases and J by 0 bases, with 14 bases between them. This CDR3 is 17 amino acids long. CDR3 region: CASSERRTASSGNTIYF. The DNA for the CDR3 is TGTGCCAGCAGTGAAAGAAGGACAGCCAGCTCTGGAAACACCATATATTTT.

This sequence joins TRBV6-4 and TRBJ2-1; D is possibly TRBD1 (5 bases). Trimming took off 8 bases at V and 4 bases at J, with 30 bases between the two ends. CDR1 is MRHNA, CDR2 SNTAGT, per germline. This CDR3 region has 19 residues. CDR3 in amino acids: CASSFTGEEIHLSYNEQFF. The DNA of the CDR3 is TGTGCCAGCTCGTTCACAGGAGAAGAGATCCATCTATCGTACAATGAGCAGTTCTTC.